The T cell receptor beta chain described here comes from a study of blood T cells in healthy people across ages. Germline CDR1 and CDR2: SQVTM and ANQGSEA. V lost 4 bases, J lost 2 bases, and 9 bases lay in between. The CDR3 runs 12 residues. PCR was performed a second time for about 7 to 12 cycles using a sample-barcoded 5' primer and a J-beta primer mix. MiXCR, applied by TCRdb to the 5' RACE reads, yields one record per CDR3 protein. This sample has about 560,000 distinct CDR3 sequences; about 26% occur once, and the top ten carry approximately 3.6%. These data are also associated with another study on T cells of mothers and their children. This second study says: Whatever RNA was extracted went entirely into cDNA synthesis, at about 1.5 ug per 15 ul. Per child, around 2.9 million TCR beta CDR3 reads were obtained, against over 8.5 million per mother. Biologically related mothers and children overlapped slightly more than unrelated pairs, a non-significant difference.

Sequenced input: blood. The TCR was taken from a boy aged 2 to 10 in good health. The rearrangement joins TRBV29-1 to TRBJ2-7; tentative D call: TRBD1 (5 bases). The CDR3 reads CSVGGSTYEQYF. CDR3 nucleotides: TGCAGCGTTGGGGGCAGCACCTACGAGCAGTACTTC.